This T cell receptor (beta chain) was recorded in a study of blood T cell repertoires in COVID-19. Background on the study: The samples span acute and convalescent COVID-19 from the United States, Italy and Spain. From T cells, B-cell-depleted T cells, or PBMCs came the material, which was cDNA or gDNA.

Sequencing was performed with immunoSEQ multiplex PCR; in TCRdb, only in-frame clones are kept and a portion is missing. This table holds 250,000 to 350,000 clones, 86% found once. This receptor was obtained from a woman aged 25 to 39 with active or convalescent COVID-19. Specimen: peripheral blood.

CDR3 in amino acids: CASSQDRGLAGGSSTDTQYF. The CDR3 region has the DNA TGTGCCAGCAGCCAAGATAGAGGACTAGCGGGGGGGTCTAGCACAGATACGCAGTATTTT. The chain has TRBV3-1 (or the pseudogene TRBV3-2) and TRBJ2-3; 15 positions agree with TRBD2. CDR1 and CDR2 from the germline V gene are LGHDT and YNNKEL (reference sequence). Unmatched junction bases numbered 7, after V lost 0 bases and J lost 0 bases. The CDR3 contains 20 residues.